The next 29 T cell receptor beta chains were all read from a single sample in a study of cytomegalovirus exposure and HLA in healthy donors. With 60 Vbeta and 13 Jbeta primers, the PCR was carried out. Using immunoSEQ multiplex PCR, the repertoire was profiled, and TCRdb retains in-frame clones only, with some absent. The data hold 150,000 to 200,000 clones, with roughly 70% observed a single time. Specimen: PBMCs. The receptors here all came from a male donor in good health and CMV-seronegative.

The V call is TRBV18, the J call TRBJ1-4; D is unclear. CDR3 size: 15 residues. V dropped 3 bases and J dropped 5 bases, with 13 bases sitting between them. The germline gives CDR1 KGHSH, CDR2 LQKENI. The CDR3: CASSPRTGKNEKLFF. CDR3 in DNA: TGTGCCAGCTCACCCAGGACTGGGAAAAATGAAAAACTGTTTTTT.

This clone was recorded a few times. V gene TRBV5-6 combines with J gene TRBJ1-1; D ambiguous. The ends were cut back, 2 bases at V and 1 base at J, with 15 bases in the middle. This CDR3 comprises 16 residues. Germline V gives CDR1 SGHDT, CDR2 YYEEEE. The CDR3 protein is CASSFLETGRNTEAFF. CDR3 sequence (DNA): TGTGCCAGCAGCTTCCTTGAGACGGGTAGGAACACTGAAGCTTTCTTT.

This clone has just one count. This sequence joins TRBV9 and TRBJ2-7; unclear D gene. The V end was cut by 0 bases, the J end by 7 bases, with 17 bases between. The CDR3 contains 15 residues. Germline V gene data show CDR1 as SGDLS and CDR2 as YYNGEE. CDR3 sequence (DNA): TGTGCCAGCAGCGTAGTAGCCGGGTTCCCGGAGGAGCAGTACTTC. Its translation: CASSVVAGFPEEQYF.

CDR3 DNA sequence: TGTGCCAGCAGTTTATTTGGGACTAGCGCCAATGAGCAGTTCTTC. It specifies CASSLFGTSANEQFF. This chain connects TRBV27 to TRBJ2-1; 10 bases fit TRBD2. Germline loops: CDR1 MNHEY, CDR2 SMNVEV (reference sequence). V shed 1 base, J shed 6 bases, and the junction held 3 bases outside the gene matches. The CDR3 loop spans 15 amino acids.

The J gene is TRBJ2-7, the V gene TRBV7-6; a possible D gene is TRBD1 (7 bases). Germline CDR1 reads SGHVS; CDR2 reads FNYEAQ. With 0 bases removed from V and 0 bases from J, the gap between germline ends came to 9 bases. This CDR3 region has 15 residues. The CDR3 bases are TGTGCCAGCAGCTTAGCCCAGGGGGGCTCCTACGAGCAGTACTTC. Its translation is CASSLAQGGSYEQYF.

V and J are TRBV9 and TRBJ2-3, with D uncertain. The CDR3 runs to 16 residues. The ends were cut back, 4 bases at V and 0 bases at J, with 15 bases in the middle. Germline V gene data show CDR1 as SGDLS and CDR2 as YYNGEE. CDR3 residues: CASSLAGGVSTDTQYF. The CDR3 bases are TGTGCCAGCAGCTTAGCCGGTGGAGTTAGCACAGATACGCAGTATTTT. The entire variable domain, with the rest obtained from reference TRBV9 and TRBJ2-3, is as follows: DSGVTQTPKHLITATGQRVTLRCSPRSGDLSVYWYQQSLDQGLQFLIQYYNGEERAKGNILERFSAQQFPDLHSELNLSSLELGDSALYFCASSLAGGVSTDTQYFGPGTRLTVL.

The chain joins TRBV2 to TRBJ1-4; 10 bases align to TRBD1. CDR1 SNHLY and CDR2 FYNNEI come from the germline V gene. The CDR3 runs to 16 residues. J gave up 0 bases and V 6 bases, and 4 bases lay outside the gene matches. DNA of the CDR3: TGTGCCAGCAGGAGGGACAGGGGAGCAACTAATGAAAAACTGTTTTTT. Its translation: CASRRDRGATNEKLFF.

The gene calls are TRBV7-2 and TRBJ1-1; D is undetermined. CDR3 size: 14 residues. Germline V gives CDR1 SGHTA, CDR2 FQGNSA. V shed 2 bases and J shed 6 bases, with 13 bases lying between them. The CDR3 sequence: CASSLNRVFSEAFF. As DNA, the CDR3 is TGTGCCAGCAGCTTAAATCGGGTTTTCTCTGAAGCTTTCTTT.

The DNA of the CDR3 is TGTGCCAGCAGCTTATTTGTTTTGGACAGGGCCGCTTTCTTT. This codes for CASSLFVLDRAAFF. The chain carries TRBV11-2 and TRBJ1-1, with 8 bases fitting TRBD1. This CDR3 spans 14 amino acids. V was pared by 2 bases and J by 11 bases, with 10 bases of the junction left unmatched. CDR1 SGHAT and CDR2 FQNNGV come from the germline V gene. Supplemented by reference TRBV11-2 and TRBJ1-1, the full variable domain reads EAGVAQSPRYKIIEKRQSVAFWCNPISGHATLYWYQQILGQGPKLLIQFQNNGVVDDSQLPKDRFSAERLKGVDSTLKIQPAKLEDSAVYLCASSLFVLDRAAFFGQGTRLTVV.

This chain links TRBV7-6 with TRBJ2-7; 13 bases are a match to TRBD2. Germline trimming cut 5 bases from V and 6 bases from J; bases unmatched to any gene: 13. The CDR3 covers 17 residues. Germline-derived CDR1 and CDR2 are SGHVS and FNYEAQ. For the CDR3, the DNA is TGTGCCAGCAGCCGATTTAACCCGGGACTAGCGGGATCCGAGCAGTACTTC. It is translated as CASSRFNPGLAGSEQYF.

J is TRBJ2-1 and V is TRBV4-1; 7 positions agree with TRBD2. Germline loops: CDR1 MGHRA, CDR2 YSYEKL. The ends lost 1 base at V and 6 bases at J; junction bases unmatched: 9. The CDR3 has 16 amino acids. CDR3 in DNA: TGCGCCAGCAGCCAAGTGACTAGCACCCGAACCAATGAGCAGTTCTTC. Its protein product is CASSQVTSTRTNEQFF.

V usage is TRBV18 and J usage is TRBJ2-5; D is possibly TRBD2 (6 bases). Germline V CDR1 and CDR2: KGHSH, LQKENI. Trimming pared 5 bases from V and 3 bases from J, leaving 13 bases between. The CDR3 consists of 14 residues. CDR3 nucleotide sequence: TGTGCCAGCTCATCCAGGAGGGCGGAAGAGACCCAGTACTTC. Protein product: CASSSRRAEETQYF.

The CDR3 here is CATSRDRDNSPLHF. The CDR3 DNA follows: TGTGCCACCAGCAGGGACAGGGATAATTCACCCCTCCACTTT. The chain employs TRBV10-3 and TRBJ1-6, with 9 nucleotides matching TRBD1. Germline V gene sequence: CDR1 ENHRY, CDR2 SYGVKD. The CDR3 runs 14 residues. The ends lost 10 bases at V and 5 bases at J; junction bases unmatched: 6.

This chain joins TRBV27 and TRBJ1-4; 8 bases agree with TRBD1. J gave up 0 bases and V 5 bases, and 8 bases lay outside the gene matches. The CDR3 covers 17 residues. Germline lookup yields CDR1 MNHEY and CDR2 SMNVEV (reference sequence). DNA for the CDR3: TGTGCCAGCAGTGCTCGACAGGGGTCGGCAACTAATGAAAAACTGTTTTTT. Protein: CASSARQGSATNEKLFF.

The rearrangement uses TRBV2 and TRBJ2-5, with a weak D call TRBD2 (6 bases). Trimming took off 5 bases at V and 5 bases at J, with 18 bases between the two ends. Germline V gene data show CDR1 as SNHLY and CDR2 as FYNNEI. There are 15 residues in the CDR3. The CDR3 sequence: CASSLRGPNKETQYF. CDR3 in DNA: TGTGCCAGCAGTTTGCGGGGTCCGAATAAGGAGACCCAGTACTTC.

This chain connects TRBV27 to TRBJ1-1; a possible D gene is TRBD1 (6 bases). This CDR3 has 12 residues. The V and J ends lost 5 bases and 5 bases respectively, with 9 bases between them. Germline V gene sequence: CDR1 MNHEY, CDR2 SMNVEV (reference sequence). The CDR3 loop reads CASSARGTEAFF. In nucleotides, the CDR3 is TGTGCCAGCAGTGCCAGGGGAACTGAAGCTTTCTTT.

V is TRBV7-2 and J is TRBJ2-5, with 8 bases fitting TRBD2. Germline V gene data show CDR1 as SGHTA and CDR2 as FQGNSA. This CDR3 spans 15 amino acids. With V trimmed by 3 bases and J by 5 bases, 8 bases remained unmatched. The CDR3 bases are TGTGCCAGCAGCTTTGGGACTAGGTTCAGGGAGACCCAGTACTTC. It translates to CASSFGTRFRETQYF.

V gene TRBV15 combines with J gene TRBJ2-7, with 9 bases aligning to TRBD2. Per the germline V gene, CDR1 is LNHNV and CDR2 is YYDKDF (reference sequence). V was clipped by 8 bases and J by 4 bases; unmatched bases: 9. CDR3 length: 14 amino acids. The CDR3, as DNA: TGTGCCACCCGGCGGTCTAGCGGGATTTACGAGCAGTACTTC. It translates to CATRRSSGIYEQYF.

This clone has only one observation. J is TRBJ1-4 and V is TRBV6-6; D is uncertain. From germline, CDR1 is MNHNY and CDR2 SVGAGI (reference sequence). Trimming shortened V by 1 base and J by 6 bases, and 12 bases separated the two germline ends. The CDR3 length is 15 residues. Here the CDR3 reads CASSYLGRPDEKLFF. In DNA form, the CDR3 reads TGTGCCAGCAGTTACTTGGGGAGGCCCGATGAAAAACTGTTTTTT.

This rearrangement joins TRBV6-4 to TRBJ2-1; TRBD2 matches at 7 bases. CDR3 length: 14 residues. The germline V gene has CDR1 MRHNA and CDR2 SNTAGT. Trimming at V came to 0 bases and at J to 4 bases, leaving 0 bases not matched to a gene. The CDR3 region has the DNA TGTGCCAGCAGTGACTCGGGGGGGTACAATGAGCAGTTCTTC. This sequence encodes CASSDSGGYNEQFF.

The rearrangement links TRBV7-9 to TRBJ1-2; TRBD1 aligns across 7 bases. Germline V lookup: CDR1 SEHNR, CDR2 FQNEAQ (reference sequence). The V gene end was trimmed by 3 bases and the J gene end by 0 bases; junction bases not matched to a gene: 1. CDR3 length: 14 amino acids. The CDR3 coding sequence is TGTGCCAGCAGCTTGGGACAGACTAACTATGGCTACACCTTC. Translated: CASSLGQTNYGYTF.

The chain has TRBV5-6 and TRBJ1-5; 9 bases align to TRBD1. This CDR3 is built from 14 residues. The germline V gene has CDR1 SGHDT and CDR2 YYEEEE. J gave up 11 bases and V 0 bases, and 6 bases lay outside the gene matches. The chain's CDR3 is CASSLGQGVSAQHF. The CDR3 nucleotides are TGTGCCAGCAGCTTGGGACAGGGGGTTTCAGCCCAGCATTTT.

This clone has just one count. The rearrangement uses TRBV5-1 and TRBJ1-4; D is undetermined. Trimming took 2 bases from V and 0 from J, leaving 11 bases between them. There are 16 residues in the CDR3. Germline V gene sequence: CDR1 SGHRS, CDR2 YFSETQ. The CDR3 DNA reads TGCGCCAGCAGCTTTGACCCCGGGACAACTAATGAAAAACTGTTTTTT. Its protein product is CASSFDPGTTNEKLFF.

The chain combines TRBV23-1 with TRBJ2-2; TRBD1 agrees at 10 bases. TRBV23-1 is sorted into the ORF group, with uncertain function. The V segment lost 8 bases and the J segment 2 bases; nucleotides outside the gene matches: 17. CDR3 length: 19 amino acids. The CDR3 loop reads CASLPPPPLTGGNTGELFF. The CDR3 coding sequence is TGCGCCAGCTTACCCCCTCCTCCCCTGACAGGGGGCAACACCGGGGAGCTGTTTTTT.

This CDR3 reads CASTRGLGYEQYF. In DNA, the CDR3 is TGTGCCAGCACCAGGGGGCTGGGGTACGAGCAGTACTTC. The genes are TRBV2 and TRBJ2-7; TRBD1 agrees at 8 bases. CDR3 length: 13 amino acids. The V segment lost 7 bases and the J segment 4 bases; nucleotides outside the gene matches: 6. Germline CDR1 is SNHLY and CDR2 is FYNNEI.

Written as DNA, the CDR3 is TGTGCCAGCTCACCACCAGGACAGGGTGAAGCTTTCTTT. Protein sequence: CASSPPGQGEAFF. This chain connects TRBV18 to TRBJ1-1; 8 nucleotides match TRBD1. With V trimmed by 0 bases and J by 7 bases, 1 base remained unmatched. Germline V gene lookup returns CDR1 KGHSH and CDR2 LQKENI. The CDR3 totals 13 residues. Based on the CDR3 plus reference TRBV18 and TRBJ1-1, the full variable domain is NAGVMQNPRHLVRRRGQEARLRCSPMKGHSHVYWYRQLPEEGLKFMVYLQKENIIDESGMPKERFSAEFPKEGPSILRIQQVVRGDSAAYFCASSPPGQGEAFFGQGTRLTVV.

This clone appeared a single time. V usage is TRBV5-1 and J usage is TRBJ2-7, with TRBD1 matching 11 bases. The CDR3 consists of 15 residues. The J segment lost 4 bases and the V segment lost 4 bases, leaving 7 bases of the junction unmatched. Per the germline V gene, CDR1 is SGHRS and CDR2 is YFSETQ. CDR3 DNA sequence: TGCGCCAGCAGCCCAGGGACAGGGGGATATTACGAGCAGTACTTC. It encodes CASSPGTGGYYEQYF.

The rearrangement uses TRBV5-4 and TRBJ1-1; D remains ambiguous. This CDR3 region has 13 residues. The germline CDR1 and CDR2 sequences are SGHNT and YYREEE (reference sequence). Trimming removed 0 bases at V and 0 bases at J, with 3 bases between. As DNA, the CDR3 is TGTGCCAGCAGCTTGGAGCTGAACACTGAAGCTTTCTTT. Protein: CASSLELNTEAFF.

CDR3 protein: CASSDERTSGSTEQFF. The CDR3 DNA follows: TGTGCCAGCAGTGATGAACGGACTAGCGGGAGTACTGAGCAGTTCTTC. The V call is TRBV27, the J call TRBJ2-1; 13 nucleotides agree with TRBD2. The CDR3 sequence is 16 residues long. In germline, CDR1 is MNHEY, CDR2 SMNVEV (reference sequence). V was pared by 5 bases and J by 9 bases, with 10 bases of the junction left unmatched.